This T cell receptor beta chain was sequenced during a study of control samples from healthy donors and cancer patients. The CDR3 contains 15 residues. The junction had 10 bases not matched to a gene; V was cut back by 5 bases and J by 6 bases. The V gene's germline CDR1 is MDHEN and CDR2 SYDVKM. The table came from immunoSEQ multiplex PCR; TCRdb's copy has only in-frame clones and leaves some out. This table holds about 410,000 clones, approximately 92% found once. The J gene is TRBJ1-5, the V gene TRBV28, with TRBD1 matching 7 bases. Sequenced sample: PBMCs. The sequence was collected from a man aged 35 to 55 with head and neck cancer. The CDR3 reads CASSPQGFGIQPQHF. The CDR3 nucleotides are TGTGCCAGCAGTCCACAGGGGTTTGGGATTCAGCCCCAGCATTTT.